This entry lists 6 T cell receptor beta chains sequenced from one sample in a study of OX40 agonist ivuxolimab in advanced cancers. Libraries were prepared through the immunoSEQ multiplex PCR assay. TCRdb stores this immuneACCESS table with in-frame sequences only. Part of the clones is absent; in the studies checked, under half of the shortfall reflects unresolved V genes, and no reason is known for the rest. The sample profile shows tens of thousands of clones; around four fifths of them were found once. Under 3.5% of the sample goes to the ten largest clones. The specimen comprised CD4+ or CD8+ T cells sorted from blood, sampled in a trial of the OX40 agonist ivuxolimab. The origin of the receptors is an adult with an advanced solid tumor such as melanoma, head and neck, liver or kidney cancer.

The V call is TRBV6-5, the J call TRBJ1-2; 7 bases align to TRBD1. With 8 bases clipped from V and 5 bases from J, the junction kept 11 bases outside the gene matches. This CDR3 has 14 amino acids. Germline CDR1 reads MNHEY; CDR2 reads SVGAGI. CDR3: CASARDRVGYGYTF. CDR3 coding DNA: TGTGCCAGCGCGCGCGACAGGGTAGGGTATGGCTACACCTTC.

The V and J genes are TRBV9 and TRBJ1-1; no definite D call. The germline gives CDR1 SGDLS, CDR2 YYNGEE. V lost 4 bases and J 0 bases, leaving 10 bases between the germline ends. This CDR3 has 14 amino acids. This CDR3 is CASSPRPMNTEAFF. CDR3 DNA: TGTGCCAGCAGCCCCCGACCGATGAACACTGAAGCTTTCTTT.

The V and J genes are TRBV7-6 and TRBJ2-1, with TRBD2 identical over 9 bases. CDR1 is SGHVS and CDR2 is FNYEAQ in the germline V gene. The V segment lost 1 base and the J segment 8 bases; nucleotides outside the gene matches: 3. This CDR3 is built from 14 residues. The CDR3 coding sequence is TGTGCCAGCAGCTTAGGCGGGGGGGCCTATGAGCAGTTCTTC. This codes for CASSLGGGAYEQFF.

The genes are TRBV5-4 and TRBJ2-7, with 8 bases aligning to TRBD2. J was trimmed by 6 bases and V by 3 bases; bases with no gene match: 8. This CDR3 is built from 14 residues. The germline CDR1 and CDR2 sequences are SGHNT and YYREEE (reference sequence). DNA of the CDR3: TGTGCCAGCAGCTCTACTAGCGGAGCAGGCGAGCAGTACTTC. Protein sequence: CASSSTSGAGEQYF. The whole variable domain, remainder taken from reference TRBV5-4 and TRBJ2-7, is ETGVTQSPTHLIKTRGQQVTLRCSSQSGHNTVSWYQQALGQGPQFIFQYYREEENGRGNFPPRFSGLQFPNYSSELNVNALELDDSALYLCASSSTSGAGEQYFGPGTRLTVT.

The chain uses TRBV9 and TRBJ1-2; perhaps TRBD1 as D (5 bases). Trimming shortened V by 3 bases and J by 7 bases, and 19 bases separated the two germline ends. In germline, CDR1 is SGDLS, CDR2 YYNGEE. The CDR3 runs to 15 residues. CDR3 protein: CASSAGRGTFPGYTF. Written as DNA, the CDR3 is TGTGCCAGCAGCGCGGGGAGGGGAACCTTCCCTGGCTACACCTTC.

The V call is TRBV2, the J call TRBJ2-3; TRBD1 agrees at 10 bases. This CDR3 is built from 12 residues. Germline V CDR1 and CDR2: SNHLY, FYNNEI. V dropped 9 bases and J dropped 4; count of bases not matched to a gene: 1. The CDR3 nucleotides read TGTGCCAGGACAGGGGGCGCAGATACGCAGTATTTT. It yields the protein CARTGGADTQYF.